This T cell receptor (beta chain) was sequenced during a study of identical twins. Study results and limitations: Twins showed weaker excess sharing in their beta out-of-frame sequences.

With regard to this clonotype: Its antigen is not identified.

V lost 6 bases and J lost 4, with 12 bases in between. This CDR3 has 13 residues. From germline, CDR1 is MNHEY and CDR2 SMNVEV (reference sequence). TCRdb reprocessed the 5' RACE reads with MiXCR, giving one entry per CDR3 protein. The table lists around 960,000 distinct CDR3 sequences, 9% to 15% of them singletons. The same data also went into a second study, on yellow fever vaccine responses in identical twins.

The source of this sequence is a woman aged 18-29 years in good health. Sequenced input: PBMCs. The V call is TRBV27, the J call TRBJ1-2, with a possible D match to TRBD1 (6 bases). CDR3 region: CASSPRGTYGYTF. The CDR3 bases are TGTGCCAGCAGCCCAAGGGGGACCTATGGCTACACCTTC.